This T cell receptor beta chain was retrieved from a study of T cells in Graves' hyperthyroidism and ophthalmopathy. Authors of the study amplified TCR beta CDR3 regions from RNA transcripts. In the first-round RT-PCR of the TCR CDR3, the HTBI primer set was used. TCRdb used MiXCR to reprocess the multiplex PCR reads, holding one entry per CDR3 protein. The sample shows nearly 750,000 distinct CDR3 sequences, under 45% of them seen only once. Uncontrolled infection, other autoimmune disease, pregnancy and lactation each barred patients from inclusion. This clonotype came up a few times. The germline V and J ends were trimmed by 6 bases and 0 bases, with 10 bases remaining between them. Germline V gives CDR1 SGHTA, CDR2 FQGNSA. This CDR3 is 14 amino acids long.

This rearrangement joins TRBV7-2 to TRBJ2-3; D remains ambiguous. Sample: blood. The clonotype comes from a middle-aged woman with Graves' hyperthyroidism. The CDR3 nucleotides are TGTGCCAGCAGAGGAATTGTAAGCACAGATACGCAGTATTTT. This encodes CASRGIVSTDTQYF.